This record covers a single T cell receptor (beta chain). These data originate in a study of OX40 agonist ivuxolimab in advanced cancers. This CDR3 is 14 amino acids long. Germline lookup yields CDR1 LNHDA and CDR2 SQIVND (reference sequence). V dropped 5 bases and J dropped 2 bases, with 10 bases sitting between them. Clones were sequenced by immunoSEQ multiplex PCR, and TCRdb holds only the in-frame ones, with some missing. The table records over 90,000 clones, 90% of them present only once. The chain carries TRBV19 and TRBJ2-1; D uncertain. Sequences were derived from CD4+ or CD8+ T cells sorted from blood, sampled in a trial of the OX40 agonist ivuxolimab. The receptor was derived from an adult with an advanced solid tumor such as melanoma, head and neck, liver or kidney cancer. CDR3 bases: TGTGCCAGTAGTCCGGACGGAGCCTACAATGAGCAGTTCTTC. This translates into CASSPDGAYNEQFF.